This TCR beta chain was obtained from a study of cytomegalovirus exposure and HLA in healthy donors. The overall study: The same platform was used for the 120 or so validation repertoires as for the approximately 670 first-cohort repertoires, as reported in a later analysis.

Sequencing was performed with immunoSEQ multiplex PCR; in TCRdb, only in-frame clones are kept and a portion is missing. Of over 200,000 clones listed, just over 85% are singletons. Study-wide points: The dataset shows that most TCR sequences were rare, while some public TCRs occurred in many donors. Cytomegalovirus association was assigned to over 150 TCR beta chains.

To note about this clone: Its target is not known.

The CDR3 runs 13 residues. Germline V lookup: CDR1 SNHLY, CDR2 FYNNEI. Donors were drawn from the roughly 110-subject validation cohort, separate from the roughly 670-subject first cohort. This sequence originates from a woman aged 18-35 years in good health and CMV-seronegative. This chain connects TRBV2 to TRBJ2-5, with 8 positions matching TRBD1. The J call may be incorrect, as the DNA end agrees better with TRBJ2-7. Sequenced input: PBMCs. The CDR3 loop reads CASMLDRGYEQYF. The DNA for the CDR3 is TGTGCCAGCATGCTAGACAGGGGCTACGAGCAGTACTTC.